Presented here are 27 T cell receptor beta chains from one specimen sequenced in a study of blood T cell repertoires in COVID-19. Profiling relied on immunoSEQ multiplex PCR, and the TCRdb table lists in-frame clones only, not all of them. The table shows around 80,000 clones, with under 90% occurring only once. Sequenced sample: peripheral blood. The receptors here all came from a human donor in a cohort sampled during active COVID-19.

The CDR3: CASSLTGDRGRNEQFF. The CDR3 DNA sequence: TGTGCCAGCAGCTTAACAGGGGACAGGGGAAGGAATGAGCAGTTCTTC. J is TRBJ2-1 and V is TRBV7-3, with 10 bases fitting TRBD1. Germline V gives CDR1 SGHTA, CDR2 FQGTGA. The CDR3 length is 16 residues. V lost 0 bases to trimming and J lost 7 bases; unmatched junction nucleotides: 6.

The chain recombines TRBV7-3 with TRBJ2-1; the D is unclear. The CDR3 has 14 residues. V was clipped by 2 bases and J by 0 bases, with 5 bases between them. Germline V CDR1 and CDR2: SGHTA, FQGTGA. The CDR3 sequence is CASSLPSSYNEQFF. The CDR3 DNA follows: TGTGCCAGCAGCTTACCCAGCTCCTACAATGAGCAGTTCTTC.

The rearrangement uses TRBV4-2 and TRBJ2-3; 7 bases align to TRBD2. V was pared by 4 bases and J by 1 base, with 5 bases of the junction left unmatched. Germline lookup yields CDR1 LGHNA and CDR2 YNFKEQ. CDR3 length: 15 residues. CDR3 nucleotides: TGTGCCAGCAGCCCCACTAGCGCGGGCACAGATACGCAGTATTTT. It codes for CASSPTSAGTDTQYF.

The rearrangement joins TRBV7-9 to TRBJ2-7, with 11 nucleotides matching TRBD2. Germline CDR1 reads SEHNR; CDR2 reads FQNEAQ (reference sequence). The CDR3 runs to 15 residues. V was clipped by 5 bases and J by 5 bases; unmatched bases: 8. The CDR3 DNA is TGTGCCAGCAGCCCATCCGGGACTAGCGGCGACGAGCAGTACTTC. This encodes CASSPSGTSGDEQYF.

V usage is TRBV6-5 and J usage is TRBJ1-4, with D maybe TRBD1 (6 bases). Germline V CDR1 and CDR2: MNHEY, SVGAGI. This CDR3 has 15 amino acids. Trimming cost V 7 bases and J 6 bases, with 18 bases left between them. The CDR3 region is CASTPQGSFYEKLFF. The CDR3 DNA follows: TGTGCCAGCACTCCACAGGGCTCGTTTTATGAAAAACTGTTTTTT.

The rearrangement joins TRBV28 to TRBJ1-4; 8 bases fit TRBD1. Germline V lookup: CDR1 MDHEN, CDR2 SYDVKM. The CDR3 loop spans 13 amino acids. Unmatched junction bases numbered 0, after V lost 2 bases and J lost 7 bases. The DNA for the CDR3 is TGTGCCAGCAGTTTACAGGGGGCTGAAAAACTGTTTTTT. It codes for CASSLQGAEKLFF.

The chain combines TRBV24-1 with TRBJ1-5; TRBD1 might be the D (6 bases). Germline values: CDR1 KGHDR, CDR2 SFDVKD. V was cut by 2 bases and J by 9 bases, with 13 bases left in between. CDR3 size: 14 residues. The CDR3 reads CATSDSMGATPQHF. The CDR3 DNA reads as TGTGCCACCAGTGATTCGATGGGGGCTACGCCCCAGCATTTT.

The chain employs TRBV6-5 and TRBJ1-2; 8 positions match TRBD1. The CDR3 is 14 amino acids. After removal of 7 bases from V and 3 bases from J, the junction contained 7 bases not matched to a gene. In germline, CDR1 is MNHEY, CDR2 SVGAGI. The CDR3 nucleotides are TGTGCCAGCATGATGACAGGGGCTTACTATGGCTACACCTTC. This gives the protein CASMMTGAYYGYTF.

The rearrangement links TRBV5-6 to TRBJ1-1, with 7 bases lining up with TRBD1. Looked up from germline, CDR1 is SGHDT and CDR2 is YYEEEE. The V gene end was trimmed by 0 bases and the J gene end by 0 bases; junction bases not matched to a gene: 14. This CDR3 is 19 amino acids long. CDR3 sequence (DNA): TGTGCCAGCAGCTTGGGAGTTTTCAGGGGGGAATCAATGAACACTGAAGCTTTCTTT. Residues: CASSLGVFRGESMNTEAFF.

This clone showed up just a few times. The same CDR3 can be traced to other DNA sequences in this sample. The gene calls are TRBV4-1 and TRBJ2-3; 8 bases map to TRBD1. V dropped 3 bases and J dropped 5; count of bases not matched to a gene: 4. This CDR3 is 14 amino acids long. Germline V lookup: CDR1 MGHRA, CDR2 YSYEKL. This CDR3 is CASSQDRVGDTQYF. CDR3 bases: TGCGCCAGCAGCCAGGACAGGGTTGGAGATACGCAGTATTTT.

V gene TRBV2 combines with J gene TRBJ2-7, with 7 nucleotides matching TRBD1. V was clipped by 4 bases and J by 4 bases; unmatched bases: 7. The germline gives CDR1 SNHLY, CDR2 FYNNEI. The CDR3 sequence is 14 residues long. The DNA of the CDR3 is TGTGCCAGCAGTGTGTTGGGACAGAAGTACGAGCAGTACTTC. This codes for CASSVLGQKYEQYF.

The chain combines TRBV18 with TRBJ2-7, with 12 bases aligning to TRBD1. The CDR3 is 15 amino acids. CDR1 is KGHSH, CDR2 LQKENI, per germline. The ends lost 2 bases at V and 7 bases at J; junction bases unmatched: 6. The CDR3 DNA sequence: TGTGCCAGCTCACCAGCCGGGACAGGGGGCTGGGAGCAGTACTTC. It specifies CASSPAGTGGWEQYF.

The V and J genes are TRBV9 and TRBJ2-1; 7 bases agree with TRBD1. The CDR3 runs 15 residues. V was pared by 3 bases and J by 7 bases, with 10 bases of the junction left unmatched. CDR1 SGDLS and CDR2 YYNGEE come from the germline V gene. The CDR3: CASSAYRGVKNEQFF. CDR3 DNA: TGTGCCAGCAGCGCCTACAGGGGAGTGAAGAATGAGCAGTTCTTC.

V gene TRBV14 combines with J gene TRBJ2-1; D may be TRBD2 (7 bases). This CDR3 comprises 19 residues. The germline V gene has CDR1 SGHDN and CDR2 FVKESK. Trimming left V 0 bases short and J 2 bases short, with 20 bases between. The DNA for the CDR3 is TGTGCCAGCAGCCAAGAGGGCCTGAGGGCGGGGGCCACCTACAATGAGCAGTTCTTC. The encoded protein is CASSQEGLRAGATYNEQFF.

This clone was seen a few times. This sequence joins TRBV10-3 and TRBJ2-1; 11 nucleotides agree with TRBD2. CDR1 ENHRY and CDR2 SYGVKD come from the germline V gene. The CDR3 runs 16 residues. J lost 5 bases, V lost 4 bases, and 7 bases had no gene match. CDR3 in amino acids: CAISGRGLADNNEQFF. CDR3 bases: TGTGCCATCAGTGGCCGGGGACTAGCGGACAACAATGAGCAGTTCTTC.

The J gene is TRBJ2-3, the V gene TRBV5-8, with a weak D call TRBD1 (5 bases). The CDR3 has 14 amino acids. Between the trimmed V and J ends, which lost 4 bases and 4 bases, there was a span of 13 bases. Looked up from germline, CDR1 is SGHTS and CDR2 is YDEGEE. The CDR3 spells CASSHRRGSDTQYF. CDR3 DNA: TGTGCCAGCAGCCATCGTAGGGGCTCAGATACGCAGTATTTT.

The V gene is TRBV5-6, the J gene TRBJ1-1, with 7 bases identical to TRBD1. The CDR3 length is 15 residues. V lost 3 bases and J lost 0; bases outside the gene matches: 5. Germline-derived CDR1 and CDR2 are SGHDT and YYEEEE. The CDR3 sequence: CASSYAGGLNTEAFF. CDR3 DNA sequence: TGTGCCAGCAGCTACGCAGGGGGTCTGAACACTGAAGCTTTCTTT.

The chain has TRBV24-1 and TRBJ2-1; no firm D call. Trimming cost V 3 bases and J 5 bases, with 7 bases left between them. This CDR3 region has 13 residues. Germline values: CDR1 KGHDR, CDR2 SFDVKD. The CDR3, as DNA: TGTGCCACCAGTGATGGGCATCACAATGAGCAGTTCTTC. It translates to CATSDGHHNEQFF.

This clone appeared a few times. This sequence joins TRBV3-1 (or the pseudogene TRBV3-2) and TRBJ1-3; possibly TRBD1 for D (5 bases). This CDR3 has 12 residues. Germline V CDR1 and CDR2: LGHDT, YNNKEL (reference sequence). Trimming took off 11 bases at V and 2 bases at J, with 10 bases between the two ends. CDR3 residues: CAAGRAGNTIYF. The CDR3 DNA is TGTGCCGCCGGCAGGGCTGGAAACACCATATATTTT.

The V gene is TRBV11-3, the J gene TRBJ2-2; TRBD2 might be the D (5 bases). The V end was cut by 3 bases, the J end by 1 base, with 6 bases between. The CDR3 covers 14 residues. From germline, CDR1 is SGHNT and CDR2 YENEEA. The CDR3 protein is CASSFEGNTGELFF. CDR3 nucleotides: TGTGCCAGCAGCTTCGAGGGGAACACCGGGGAGCTGTTTTTT. Variable domain in full (rest from reference TRBV11-3 and TRBJ2-2): EAGVVQSPRYKIIEKKQPVAFWCNPISGHNTLYWYLQNLGQGPELLIRYENEEAVDDSQLPKDRFSAERLKGVDSTLKIQPAELGDSAVYLCASSFEGNTGELFFGEGSRLTVL.

In its sample, this clone was seen once. The V call is TRBV30, the J call TRBJ2-7; perhaps TRBD2 as D (6 bases). Germline V gene lookup returns CDR1 GTSNPN and CDR2 SVGIG (reference sequence). V was clipped by 2 bases and J by 1 base, with 21 bases between them. The CDR3 is 17 amino acids. This CDR3 reads CAWSLGDLFRGSYEQYF. The CDR3 nucleotides read TGTGCCTGGAGTTTAGGGGATCTCTTCCGGGGGTCCTACGAGCAGTACTTC.

V and J are TRBV7-3 and TRBJ1-2; TRBD1 aligns across 7 bases. CDR3 size: 14 residues. Losses at the gene ends were 1 base for V and 8 bases for J; bases not matched to a gene: 7. Germline assignment: CDR1 SGHTA and CDR2 FQGTGA. The CDR3 here is CASSLNPTGFGYTF. The CDR3 DNA is TGTGCCAGCAGCTTAAACCCGACAGGGTTCGGCTACACCTTC.

This chain links TRBV12-3 or TRBV12-4 with TRBJ1-2, with a weak D call TRBD1 (6 bases). The CDR3 spans 12 residues. V gave up 3 bases and J gave up 6 bases, with 8 bases separating them. The CDR3 coding sequence is TGTGCCAGCAGTTTGGGACATAATGGCTACACCTTC. It specifies CASSLGHNGYTF.

This chain uses TRBV5-8 with TRBJ1-2; D unclear. V lost 6 bases and J 0 bases, leaving 24 bases between the germline ends. This CDR3 contains 18 residues. From germline, CDR1 is SGHTS and CDR2 YDEGEE. The CDR3 nucleotides read TGTGCCAGCACCAGACTCATCGGAAAAAGACTCGCTAACTATGGCTACACCTTC. Its protein product is CASTRLIGKRLANYGYTF.

V gene TRBV10-1 combines with J gene TRBJ1-5, with 7 positions matching TRBD1. This CDR3 is built from 17 residues. CDR1 and CDR2 (germline): WNHNN, SYGVQD (reference sequence). V shed 0 bases and J 4 bases; nucleotides not matched to a gene: 9. In nucleotides, the CDR3 is TGCGCCAGCAGTGAGTCCGGTCCGACAGGGAAGAATCAGCCCCAGCATTTT. Its translation is CASSESGPTGKNQPQHF.

The chain is built from TRBV4-1 and TRBJ1-5; 7 bases align to TRBD1. This CDR3 region has 18 residues. V was clipped by 0 bases and J by 4 bases; unmatched bases: 12. Germline-derived CDR1 and CDR2 are MGHRA and YSYEKL. This CDR3 is CASSQDDLRTGPNQPQHF. The CDR3 nucleotides read TGCGCCAGCAGCCAAGACGACCTGAGGACAGGCCCGAATCAGCCCCAGCATTTT.

This clone was seen just once. The chain combines TRBV29-1 with TRBJ1-1, with 9 nucleotides matching TRBD1. CDR1 and CDR2 (germline): SQVTM, ANQGSEA. CDR3 length: 14 residues. V dropped 5 bases and J dropped 0; count of bases not matched to a gene: 4. Here the CDR3 reads CSVWTGAMNTEAFF. The CDR3 DNA follows: TGCAGCGTTTGGACAGGGGCTATGAACACTGAAGCTTTCTTT.